The clone carrying this T cell receptor (beta chain) has a count of ten or more. This sample stems from a study of blood T cells in healthy people across ages. A second 7 to 11 cycle PCR used barcoded and J-beta primers. Via MiXCR, TCRdb re-called the 5' RACE reads, giving one row per CDR3 protein. This table holds about 900,000 distinct CDR3 sequences, around 48% found once. The CDR3 runs 16 residues. V was shortened by 0 bases and J by 3 bases, with 15 bases between the two germline ends. The germline gives CDR1 MNHEY, CDR2 SMNVEV (reference sequence). The rearrangement joins TRBV27 to TRBJ2-7; D not resolved. The sample consisted of blood. This TCR was sampled from a man aged 30 to 39 in good health. DNA of the CDR3: TGTGCCAGCAGTTTATCGTTAACAAAGACCGTCTACGAGCAGTACTTC. Translation: CASSLSLTKTVYEQYF.